The 21 T cell receptor beta chains in this list originate from one sample, sequenced in a study of CD8 T cells in ankylosing spondylitis. MiXCR, run by TCRdb on the 5' RACE reads, gives a single entry per CDR3 protein. The sample records around 280,000 distinct CDR3 sequences, around 20% being singletons. The sample comprised blood, either unsorted or a sorted T cell fraction (not recorded which). All receptors come from a male donor with ankylosing spondylitis or in good health (not recorded which).

The chain recombines TRBV7-2 with TRBJ2-1, with TRBD2 matching over 10 bases. The germline gives CDR1 SGHTA, CDR2 FQGNSA. V was clipped by 2 bases and J by 8 bases; unmatched bases: 9. The CDR3 covers 16 residues. The CDR3 sequence: CASSLLAGVNPHEQFF. The CDR3 DNA is TGTGCCAGCAGCTTACTAGCGGGGGTTAACCCCCATGAGCAGTTCTTC.

This chain links TRBV20-1 with TRBJ2-5, with D possibly TRBD1 on 5 matching bases. V was pared by 2 bases and J by 2 bases, with 9 bases between. The length of the CDR3 is 13 residues. Germline assignment: CDR1 DFQATT and CDR2 SNEGSKA (reference sequence). DNA for the CDR3: TGCAGTGCTAGACAGGGTTTACAAGAGACCCAGTACTTC. As protein: CSARQGLQETQYF.

In this sample, this clonotype turned up a few times. The chain is built from TRBV3-1 and TRBJ1-2; no clear D gene. V lost 4 bases, J lost 2 bases, and 14 bases lay in between. Germline CDR1 is LGHDT and CDR2 is YNNKEL (reference sequence). This CDR3 is built from 15 residues. The CDR3 loop is CASSPLAVPNYGYTF. The CDR3 DNA sequence: TGTGCCAGCAGCCCCCTTGCCGTACCCAACTATGGCTACACCTTC.

The rearrangement uses TRBV27 and TRBJ2-3, with TRBD1 identical over 8 bases. This CDR3 region has 17 residues. Per germline, CDR1 MNHEY and CDR2 SMNVEV (reference sequence). Losses at the gene ends were 3 bases for V and 1 base for J; bases not matched to a gene: 9. Here the CDR3 reads CASSFYPGGVGTDTQYF. In DNA form, the CDR3 reads TGTGCCAGCAGTTTCTATCCAGGGGGCGTCGGCACAGATACGCAGTATTTT.

This clonotype was found a few times. J is TRBJ2-3 and V is TRBV4-2; 15 nucleotides line up with TRBD2. Germline values: CDR1 LGHNA, CDR2 YNFKEQ. This CDR3 is built from 19 residues. The ends lost 1 base at V and 2 bases at J; junction bases unmatched: 7. The CDR3 nucleotides read TGTGCCAGCAGCCAAGTCGCTGGGACTAGCGGGGGGCACACAGATACGCAGTATTTT. Its translation is CASSQVAGTSGGHTDTQYF.

V and J are TRBV3-1 and TRBJ1-1, with a possible D match to TRBD1 (5 bases). CDR3 size: 14 residues. Germline values: CDR1 LGHDT, CDR2 YNNKEL (reference sequence). The ends were cut back, 1 base at V and 2 bases at J, with 8 bases in the middle. CDR3 loop: CASSQVDSNTEAFF. CDR3 DNA sequence: TGTGCCAGCAGCCAAGTAGACAGTAACACTGAAGCTTTCTTT.

This clonotype was seen only a few times. The CDR3 sequence: CASSPEPSRETQYF. DNA of the CDR3: TGTGCCAGCAGTCCCGAGCCTAGTCGAGAGACCCAGTACTTC. The chain employs TRBV12-3 or TRBV12-4 and TRBJ2-5; D unresolved. The CDR3 is 14 residues long. Trimming removed 5 bases from V and 4 bases from J, with 14 bases in between.

The chain carries TRBV28 and TRBJ2-3, with 8 nucleotides matching TRBD2. The germline gives CDR1 MDHEN, CDR2 SYDVKM. V dropped 6 bases and J dropped 3; count of bases not matched to a gene: 14. CDR3 length: 17 residues. The CDR3 protein is CASSPIGAGVMTDTQYF. The CDR3 DNA sequence: TGTGCCAGCAGCCCCATCGGAGCGGGAGTGATGACAGATACGCAGTATTTT.

This chain joins TRBV27 and TRBJ2-3; 12 bases line up with TRBD2. Looked up from germline, CDR1 is MNHEY and CDR2 is SMNVEV (reference sequence). V trimming: 5 bases; J trimming: 2 bases; junction bases outside the gene matches: 5. CDR3 length: 16 amino acids. The CDR3 loop is CASSPWTSGVTDTQYF. As DNA, the CDR3 is TGTGCCAGCAGTCCATGGACTAGCGGGGTCACAGATACGCAGTATTTT.

The table lists this clonotype with many counts. J is TRBJ2-7 and V is TRBV20-1; D is perhaps TRBD2 (6 bases). Trimming cost V 3 bases and J 4 bases, with 10 bases left between them. The CDR3 length is 12 residues. CDR1 is DFQATT, CDR2 SNEGSKA, per germline (reference sequence). The CDR3 here is CSARPRGYEQYV. The CDR3 DNA reads TGCAGTGCTAGGCCGCGGGGTTACGAGCAGTACGTC.

This clonotype was seen more than once but under ten times. The chain is built from TRBV12-3 or TRBV12-4 and TRBJ1-5; tentative D call: TRBD1 (5 bases). V was pared by 5 bases and J by 10 bases, with 21 bases between. The CDR3 totals 15 residues. The CDR3 loop reads CASSPDSTIRTPQHF. As DNA, the CDR3 is TGTGCCAGCAGTCCAGACAGTACCATCAGGACCCCCCAGCATTTT.

This rearrangement joins TRBV23-1 to TRBJ2-3, with 10 bases that match TRBD1. Being an ORF, TRBV23-1 has a function that is uncertain. With 0 bases clipped from V and 5 bases from J, the junction kept 14 bases outside the gene matches. CDR3 length equals 19 residues. In nucleotides, the CDR3 is TGCGCCAGCAGTCAATCTGCCCCCCCGGGGACAGGGGTTCGAGATACGCAGTATTTT. The encoded protein is CASSQSAPPGTGVRDTQYF.

CDR3 sequence: CASSLDESGNTIYF. CDR3 nucleotide sequence: TGCGCCAGCAGCTTGGATGAGTCTGGAAACACCATATATTTT. The V gene is TRBV5-1, the J gene TRBJ1-3; no reliable D call. Germline V CDR1 and CDR2: SGHRS, YFSETQ. Trimming stripped 0 bases from V and 1 base from J, with 5 bases between. The CDR3 sequence is 14 residues long.

This clonotype was seen only a few times. The rearrangement links TRBV20-1 to TRBJ2-3; D may be TRBD2 (7 bases). The CDR3 spans 14 residues. Germline CDR1 DFQATT, CDR2 SNEGSKA (reference sequence). V gave up 3 bases and J gave up 2 bases, with 12 bases separating them. This chain's CDR3 is CSASRGAYTDTQYF. In DNA form, the CDR3 reads TGCAGTGCTAGTCGGGGGGCCTACACAGATACGCAGTATTTT.

This clonotype was picked up a small number of times. V and J are TRBV7-9 and TRBJ1-2; D unclear. V shed 5 bases and J shed 4 bases, with 17 bases lying between them. The CDR3 covers 15 residues. Germline values: CDR1 SEHNR, CDR2 FQNEAQ (reference sequence). In DNA form, the CDR3 reads TGTGCCAGCAGCCCTTTCATGGCACACCTCTATGGCTACACCTTC. Translation: CASSPFMAHLYGYTF.

The genes are TRBV20-1 and TRBJ2-7; D gene ambiguous. The germline V gene encodes CDR1 DFQATT and CDR2 SNEGSKA (reference sequence). The CDR3 contains 15 residues. V was pared by 0 bases and J by 0 bases, with 12 bases between. CDR3 residues: CSARDYRLSSYEQYV. CDR3 DNA: TGCAGTGCTAGAGATTATCGTTTGAGCTCCTACGAGCAGTACGTC.

A few counts support this clonotype. This rearrangement joins TRBV28 to TRBJ1-4; the match to TRBD1 covers 8 bases. The germline V gene has CDR1 MDHEN and CDR2 SYDVKM. V was pared by 3 bases and J by 6 bases, with 3 bases of the junction left unmatched. The length of the CDR3 is 14 residues. CDR3 DNA sequence: TGTGCCAGCAGTTTTGCAGGGGGCGATGAAAAACTGTTTTTT. Translating it yields CASSFAGGDEKLFF.

This clonotype came up a few times. The chain employs TRBV7-2 and TRBJ2-3; 8 positions agree with TRBD2. J was trimmed by 5 bases and V by 6 bases; bases with no gene match: 7. This CDR3 spans 14 amino acids. CDR1 and CDR2 (germline): SGHTA, FQGNSA. The CDR3 sequence is CASRAGGFRDTQYF. In DNA form, the CDR3 reads TGTGCCAGCAGGGCGGGGGGATTTAGAGATACGCAGTATTTT.

The chain employs TRBV7-6 and TRBJ1-6; perhaps TRBD1 as D (6 bases). Per germline, CDR1 SGHVS and CDR2 FNYEAQ. The CDR3 contains 18 residues. The V and J ends lost 3 bases and 3 bases respectively, with 18 bases between them. For the CDR3, the DNA is TGTGCCAGCAGCTTGTACAGGGTGCCCGGTGGCTATAATTCACCCCTCCACTTT. It specifies CASSLYRVPGGYNSPLHF.

This clonotype was observed a few times. The chain combines TRBV6-6 with TRBJ1-1; tentatively, D is TRBD1 (5 bases). Trimming took 6 bases from V and 1 from J, leaving 9 bases between them. The CDR3 runs to 13 residues. Germline values: CDR1 MNHNY, CDR2 SVGAGI (reference sequence). The CDR3, as DNA: TGTGCCAGCAGGCTCACAGGGAACACTGAAGCTTTCTTT. It specifies CASRLTGNTEAFF.

This chain joins TRBV7-8 and TRBJ2-5; tentatively, D is TRBD1 (5 bases). This CDR3 is 16 amino acids long. Germline CDR1 is SGHVS and CDR2 is FQNEAQ. The V end lost 4 bases, the J end lost 0 bases, and 15 bases lay between the germline ends. The CDR3 is CASSYRIRQNQETQYF. The CDR3 DNA reads as TGTGCCAGCAGCTACAGAATCCGACAGAACCAAGAGACCCAGTACTTC.